Shown below are 30 T cell receptor beta chains from a single sample sequenced in a study of T cells in Graves' hyperthyroidism and ophthalmopathy. Amplification yielded TCR beta CDR3 regions, with RNA transcripts as the source. When the TCR CDR3 underwent first-round RT-PCR, the HTBI primer set was used. TCRdb used MiXCR to reprocess the multiplex PCR reads, holding one entry per CDR3 protein. The sample contains 500,000 to 750,000 distinct CDR3 sequences, around 16% of which appear only once. The sequenced material came from blood. The receptors were gathered from a woman under 40 with Graves' hyperthyroidism.

Many counts were recorded for this clonotype. The chain uses TRBV27 and TRBJ2-4; no clear D. The V gene's germline CDR1 is MNHEY and CDR2 SMNVEV (reference sequence). This CDR3 spans 14 amino acids. Trimming took off 2 bases at V and 9 bases at J, with 14 bases between the two ends. The CDR3 DNA reads as TGTGCCAGCAGTTTAAGTCTAGTGGACGGCATTCAGTACTTC. Translating it yields CASSLSLVDGIQYF.

In this sample, this clonotype turned up once. V usage is TRBV19 and J usage is TRBJ2-7, with unresolved D. The CDR3 consists of 15 residues. Per the germline V gene, CDR1 is LNHDA and CDR2 is SQIVND (reference sequence). With 6 bases removed from V and 3 bases from J, the gap between germline ends came to 18 bases. The CDR3 loop reads CASRSWGTQGYEQYF. DNA of the CDR3: TGTGCCAGTAGGAGTTGGGGAACCCAAGGCTACGAGCAGTACTTC.

This clonotype was picked up many times. The genes are TRBV12-3 or TRBV12-4 and TRBJ2-1; 12 bases fit TRBD2. The CDR3 contains 15 residues. The V segment lost 7 bases and the J segment 3 bases; nucleotides outside the gene matches: 4. CDR3 in DNA: TGTGCCAGCACCCTAGCGGGAGGGAACTACAATGAGCAGTTCTTC. It yields the protein CASTLAGGNYNEQFF.

There are many counts of this clonotype. V usage is TRBV28 and J usage is TRBJ2-1; tentative D call: TRBD2 (6 bases). Germline V gene sequence: CDR1 MDHEN, CDR2 SYDVKM. V was cut by 5 bases and J by 5 bases, with 13 bases left in between. The CDR3 is 14 residues long. The CDR3 spells CASSLRDSNNEQFF. The CDR3, as DNA: TGTGCCAGCAGTCTGCGGGACTCAAACAATGAGCAGTTCTTC.

There are many counts of this clonotype. The V and J genes are TRBV27 and TRBJ1-2; no clear D gene. CDR1 and CDR2 from the germline V gene are MNHEY and SMNVEV (reference sequence). CDR3 length equals 18 residues. Trimming took 6 bases from V and 0 from J, leaving 23 bases between them. The CDR3 loop reads CASRTLGQAGSANYGYTF. As DNA, the CDR3 is TGTGCCAGCAGAACCCTCGGGCAGGCCGGTAGCGCTAACTATGGCTACACCTTC.

This clonotype was seen repeatedly, ten times or more. V gene TRBV12-3 or TRBV12-4 combines with J gene TRBJ1-2; no firm D call. The CDR3 loop spans 14 amino acids. Trimming took off 6 bases at V and 3 bases at J, with 14 bases between the two ends. The CDR3 bases are TGTGCCAGCAGCTCGAACTTTGGGCACTATGGCTACACCTTC. This sequence encodes CASSSNFGHYGYTF.

About this clonotype: This sequence may be a read error, since a much larger clone differs from it by one base. The chain links TRBV6-1 to TRBJ2-7; D possibly corresponds to TRBD1 (5 bases). CDR1 and CDR2 (germline): MNHNS, SASEGT. The CDR3 contains 14 residues. V was trimmed by 10 bases and J by 0 bases, leaving 16 bases between them. The CDR3 DNA sequence: TGTGCCATCGGTGAGCCTGACAGCTCCTACGAGCAGTACTTC. Translating it yields CAIGEPDSSYEQYF.

This clonotype was picked up a small number of times. The chain joins TRBV14 to TRBJ2-7; 7 bases are a match to TRBD2. In germline, CDR1 is SGHDN, CDR2 FVKESK. The CDR3 is 16 amino acids. V lost 3 bases and J lost 2; bases outside the gene matches: 10. As DNA, the CDR3 is TGTGCCAGCAGCCACCCCGCGAGGGAGGGCACCTACGAGCAGTACTTC. Amino acid sequence: CASSHPAREGTYEQYF.

This clonotype was detected ten times or more. This chain uses TRBV28 with TRBJ2-3; TRBD2 agrees at 9 bases. The CDR3 length is 14 residues. Germline loops: CDR1 MDHEN, CDR2 SYDVKM. J gave up 10 bases and V 3 bases, and 8 bases lay outside the gene matches. CDR3 in amino acids: CASSFIGGRAAQYF. The CDR3 bases are TGTGCCAGCAGTTTTATCGGCGGGAGGGCCGCGCAGTATTTT.

This clonotype was counted ten times or more. V gene TRBV6-2 or TRBV6-3 combines with J gene TRBJ2-7, with TRBD2 matching over 13 bases. Losses at the gene ends were 2 bases for V and 5 bases for J; bases not matched to a gene: 9. Per germline, CDR1 MNHEY and CDR2 SVGEGT. The CDR3 is 17 amino acids. The CDR3 reads CASSYPTGLAGPNEQYF. The DNA of the CDR3 is TGTGCCAGCAGTTACCCTACGGGACTAGCGGGACCGAACGAGCAGTACTTC.

In this sample, this clonotype turned up a few times. This chain joins TRBV6-1 and TRBJ1-5; D is possibly TRBD1 (6 bases). Germline loops: CDR1 MNHNS, CDR2 SASEGT. V was pared by 4 bases and J by 4 bases, with 11 bases between. This CDR3 region has 14 residues. This chain's CDR3 is CASSAGGLNQPQHF. In DNA form, the CDR3 reads TGTGCCAGCAGTGCGGGGGGCCTGAATCAGCCCCAGCATTTT.

This clonotype showed up many times. The chain joins TRBV7-2 to TRBJ2-5; D is possibly TRBD1 (5 bases). V lost 8 bases and J lost 5, with 12 bases in between. This CDR3 is 12 amino acids long. Germline loops: CDR1 SGHTA, CDR2 FQGNSA. CDR3 nucleotide sequence: TGTGCCAGCTCCAGGGATTTGGAGACCCAGTACTTC. Translating gives CASSRDLETQYF.

This clonotype has ten or more counts. The chain combines TRBV24-1 with TRBJ2-4; D may be TRBD2 (5 bases). This CDR3 has 16 amino acids. Trimming took off 0 bases at V and 7 bases at J, with 15 bases between the two ends. The germline V gene encodes CDR1 KGHDR and CDR2 SFDVKD. CDR3 amino acids: CATSDLGAIGGNIQYF. The DNA of the CDR3 is TGTGCCACCAGTGATTTGGGCGCGATTGGAGGCAACATTCAGTACTTC.

This clonotype was found many times. V gene TRBV2 combines with J gene TRBJ2-5, with D tentatively TRBD2 (6 bases). Between the trimmed V and J ends, which lost 4 bases and 4 bases, there was a span of 16 bases. Germline CDR1 reads SNHLY; CDR2 reads FYNNEI. The CDR3 runs to 15 residues. This CDR3 is CASSVQIGSGETQYF. CDR3 sequence (DNA): TGTGCCAGCAGTGTACAGATCGGTAGCGGAGAGACCCAGTACTTC. Full variable domain (missing parts from reference TRBV2 and TRBJ2-5): EPEVTQTPSHQVTQMGQEVILRCVPISNHLYFYWYRQILGQKVEFLVSFYNNEISEKSEIFDDQFSVERPDGSNFTLKIRSTKLEDSAMYFCASSVQIGSGETQYFGPGTRLLVL.

This rearrangement joins TRBV7-2 to TRBJ1-2; TRBD1 aligns across 7 bases. The trim removed 8 bases at V and 2 bases at J, leaving 14 bases unmatched. The CDR3 contains 16 residues. Germline values: CDR1 SGHTA, CDR2 FQGNSA. As DNA, the CDR3 is TGTGCCAGCCACAGGGGAGGATCGGGTGGGAACTATGGCTACACCTTC. It translates to CASHRGGSGGNYGYTF.

This sequence joins TRBV7-3 and TRBJ2-2; D not certain. The germline CDR1 and CDR2 sequences are SGHTA and FQGTGA. This CDR3 region has 14 residues. V was shortened by 5 bases and J by 7 bases, with 14 bases between the two germline ends. The CDR3 sequence: CASSAFLVGGELFF. The CDR3 coding sequence is TGTGCCAGCAGCGCCTTCCTAGTCGGCGGGGAGCTGTTTTTT.

This clonotype was observed a handful of times. The rearrangement uses TRBV27 and TRBJ1-6; no firm D call. Per germline, CDR1 MNHEY and CDR2 SMNVEV (reference sequence). The CDR3 is 13 amino acids. Trimming left V 6 bases short and J 6 bases short, with 9 bases between. CDR3 nucleotides: TGTGCCAGCAGACCGGGTCCTAATTCACCCCTCCACTTT. Its translation is CASRPGPNSPLHF.

The genes are TRBV10-3 and TRBJ2-7; the match to TRBD1 covers 9 bases. Germline loops: CDR1 ENHRY, CDR2 SYGVKD. The CDR3 loop spans 15 amino acids. The V and J ends lost 10 bases and 2 bases, in that order; junction bases with no gene match: 12. CDR3 residues: CATQFAGTGTYEQYF. In nucleotides, the CDR3 is TGTGCCACCCAATTCGCCGGGACAGGGACCTACGAGCAGTACTTC.

This clonotype was counted ten times or more. The rearrangement uses TRBV30 and TRBJ2-1, with D possibly matching TRBD1 (5 bases). Per germline, CDR1 GTSNPN and CDR2 SVGIG (reference sequence). This CDR3 comprises 15 residues. Trimming pared 6 bases from V and 1 base from J, leaving 16 bases between. The CDR3 coding sequence is TGTGCCTGCCCTCGGAATGGGGCGTCCTACAATGAGCAGTTCTTC. This codes for CACPRNGASYNEQFF.

Many counts were recorded for this clonotype. The DNA for the CDR3 is TGCAGTGCTAGCTCGACTAGCGGGAGGCCCGGGGAGCTGTTTTTT. Encoded protein: CSASSTSGRPGELFF. The chain uses TRBV20-1 and TRBJ2-2; 13 nucleotides match TRBD2. From germline, CDR1 is DFQATT and CDR2 SNEGSKA (reference sequence). The CDR3 length is 15 residues. With V trimmed by 3 bases and J by 6 bases, 4 bases remained unmatched.

This clonotype appeared a few times. J is TRBJ2-1 and V is TRBV6-1; unclear D gene. This CDR3 has 16 amino acids. Germline CDR1 is MNHNS and CDR2 is SASEGT. V dropped 4 bases and J dropped 1 base, with 14 bases sitting between them. CDR3 DNA sequence: TGTGCCAGCAGTGTAATTTTTGGCGGTTCCTACAATGAGCAGTTCTTC. This gives the protein CASSVIFGGSYNEQFF.

This clonotype came up many times. The V call is TRBV7-2, the J call TRBJ2-3; the match to TRBD2 covers 8 bases. Germline CDR1 reads SGHTA; CDR2 reads FQGNSA. The CDR3 runs 17 residues. V lost 2 bases and J lost 7; bases outside the gene matches: 14. DNA of the CDR3: TGTGCCAGCAGCTTAAACGACGGGAGGGCCTCCTCAAATACGCAGTATTTT. This sequence encodes CASSLNDGRASSNTQYF.

The table lists this clonotype with many counts. V and J are TRBV30 and TRBJ1-2; D gene unclear. CDR1 is GTSNPN, CDR2 SVGIG, per germline (reference sequence). This CDR3 has 12 residues. Trimming removed 0 bases from V and 6 bases from J, with 8 bases in between. CDR3 loop: CAWSVGENGYTF. CDR3 DNA: TGTGCCTGGAGTGTTGGTGAGAATGGCTACACCTTC.

This clonotype has a handful of counts. This chain uses TRBV20-1 with TRBJ2-3; D not resolved. The CDR3 is made up of 12 amino acids. V dropped 6 bases and J dropped 4 bases, with 11 bases sitting between them. Germline V lookup: CDR1 DFQATT, CDR2 SNEGSKA (reference sequence). Here the CDR3 DNA reads TGCAGTGCCCGTCTCCAAGCAGATACGCAGTATTTT. This gives the protein CSARLQADTQYF.

This clonotype was picked up many times. The rearrangement joins TRBV30 to TRBJ2-7; D is unresolved. Germline CDR1 and CDR2: GTSNPN and SVGIG (reference sequence). This CDR3 is 13 amino acids long. V lost 1 base and J lost 2, with 9 bases in between. CDR3 nucleotides: TGTGCCTGGAGTGGGCAGGACCCCTACGAGCAGTACTTC. As protein: CAWSGQDPYEQYF.

This clonotype was seen repeatedly, ten times or more. The gene calls are TRBV7-9 and TRBJ2-1; 8 bases are shared with TRBD2. CDR1 and CDR2 from the germline V gene are SEHNR and FQNEAQ (reference sequence). Trimming took 4 bases from V and 6 from J; bases not matched to a gene: 14. This CDR3 spans 17 amino acids. In DNA form, the CDR3 reads TGTGCCAGCAGCTGGGGTTTGGGGACTAGAAGCATCAATGAGCAGTTCTTC. Translating it yields CASSWGLGTRSINEQFF.

This clonotype was detected only a few times. The chain joins TRBV20-1 to TRBJ2-1; no definite D call. Germline CDR1 reads DFQATT; CDR2 reads SNEGSKA (reference sequence). The CDR3 extends over 14 amino acids. DNA of the CDR3: TGCAGCTCCACGGATGGCTATACTTACAATGAGCAGTTCTTC. Its translation is CSSTDGYTYNEQFF.

Only a few counts were recorded for this clonotype. The genes are TRBV9 and TRBJ2-1, with D unclear. The CDR3 length is 13 residues. Looked up from germline, CDR1 is SGDLS and CDR2 is YYNGEE. V shed 2 bases and J shed 10 bases, with 13 bases lying between them. The CDR3 coding sequence is TGTGCCAGCAGCGTTCGGACGAGCACGGAGCAGTTCTTC. It encodes CASSVRTSTEQFF.

This clonotype was counted at least ten times. This rearrangement joins TRBV20-1 to TRBJ2-1; 9 positions agree with TRBD1. V shed 5 bases and J 9 bases; nucleotides not matched to a gene: 8. The length of the CDR3 is 13 residues. CDR1 and CDR2 (germline): DFQATT, SNEGSKA (reference sequence). The CDR3 spells CSAPGQGLSEQFF. CDR3 nucleotide sequence: TGCAGTGCTCCCGGACAGGGGCTGTCTGAGCAGTTCTTC.

This clonotype was seen a few times. The chain has TRBV5-1 and TRBJ2-7, with 7 bases identical to TRBD2. With 0 bases clipped from V and 5 bases from J, the junction kept 11 bases outside the gene matches. This CDR3 spans 16 amino acids. Germline V gene data show CDR1 as SGHRS and CDR2 as YFSETQ. The CDR3 loop is CASSLGLAGGLHEQYF. The DNA for the CDR3 is TGCGCCAGCAGCTTGGGTTTAGCGGGTGGATTGCACGAGCAGTACTTC.